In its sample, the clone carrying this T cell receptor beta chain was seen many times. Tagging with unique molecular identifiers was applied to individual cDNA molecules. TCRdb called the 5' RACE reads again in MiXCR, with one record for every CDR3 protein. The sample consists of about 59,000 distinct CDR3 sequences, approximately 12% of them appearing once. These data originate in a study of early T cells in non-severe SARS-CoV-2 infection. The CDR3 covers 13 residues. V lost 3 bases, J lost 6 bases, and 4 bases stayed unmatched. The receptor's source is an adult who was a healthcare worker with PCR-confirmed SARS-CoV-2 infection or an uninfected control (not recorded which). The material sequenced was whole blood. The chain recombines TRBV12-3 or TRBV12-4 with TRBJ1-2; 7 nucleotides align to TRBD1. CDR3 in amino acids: CASSFTGVNGYTF. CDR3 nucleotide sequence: TGTGCCAGCAGTTTTACAGGGGTAAATGGCTACACCTTC.